The 26 T cell receptor beta chains listed next were all sequenced from one sample in a study of T cell responses to AZD1222 COVID-19 vaccine (TCRdb year 2021). The time point label, as the study defines it: baseline before first vaccination. The library was built by means of the immunoSEQ multiplex PCR assay. TCRdb obtained this table from immuneACCESS and retained in-frame rearrangements with V and J assigned. These tables miss some clones; where compared with another copy, unresolved V genes account for less than half of the shortfall, and the remainder is unexplained. Across this sample there are about 110,000 clones, with about 88% seen only once. The ten largest clones capture approximately 15% of the sample. The input for sequencing was peripheral blood, taken on day 0 of AZD1222 vaccination. These receptors were obtained from an adult in good health.

CDR3 coding DNA: TGTGCCAGCAGCTTAGCCCTAGCGGGAGGCCGGAATGAGCAGTTCTTC. Protein product: CASSLALAGGRNEQFF. V is TRBV11-3 and J is TRBJ2-1, with TRBD2 identical over 11 bases. The germline CDR1 and CDR2 sequences are SGHNT and YENEEA. Trimming cost V 1 base and J 7 bases; bases outside gene matches: 6. CDR3 length: 16 amino acids.

The chain joins TRBV3-1 (or the pseudogene TRBV3-2) to TRBJ2-3; D may correspond to TRBD1 or TRBD2 (5 bases each). Germline V gene sequence: CDR1 LGHDT, CDR2 YNNKEL (reference sequence). The CDR3 is 14 residues long. V lost 4 bases, J lost 6 bases, and 14 bases lay in between. CDR3 coding DNA: TGTGCCAGCAGCCTAGGGACCGATCTTGATACGCAGTATTTT. It is translated as CASSLGTDLDTQYF.

V and J are TRBV7-3 and TRBJ2-2, with D uncertain. The CDR3 is made up of 14 amino acids. Trimming removed 5 bases at V and 7 bases at J, with 14 bases between. Germline CDR1 reads SGHTA; CDR2 reads FQGTGA. Here the CDR3 reads CASSPRPSGGELFF. CDR3 bases: TGTGCCAGCAGCCCCCGCCCGAGTGGCGGGGAGCTGTTTTTT.

The sample holds a few counts of this clone. CDR3 amino acids: CASSQAFRRPNYGYTF. The CDR3 region has the DNA TGTGCCAGCAGCCAAGCTTTCCGGCGGCCTAACTATGGCTACACCTTC. The chain employs TRBV3-1 (or the pseudogene TRBV3-2) and TRBJ1-2; D is undetermined. Trimming cost V 1 base and J 0 bases, with 12 bases left between them. The CDR3 is 16 amino acids. Germline V CDR1 and CDR2: LGHDT, YNNKEL (reference sequence).

The CDR3 coding sequence is TGTGCCAGCAGCCGAGGACAAATTCGAGAGACCCAGTACTTC. Residues: CASSRGQIRETQYF. This chain uses TRBV13 with TRBJ2-5; TRBD1 might be the D (5 bases). Germline V gene sequence: CDR1 PRHDT, CDR2 FYEKMQ (reference sequence). Trimming removed 5 bases from V and 4 bases from J, with 14 bases in between. The CDR3 runs to 14 residues.

V is TRBV2 and J is TRBJ1-2; 10 bases are shared with TRBD1. This CDR3 has 14 residues. J gave up 10 bases and V 6 bases, and 11 bases lay outside the gene matches. Looked up from germline, CDR1 is SNHLY and CDR2 is FYNNEI. The CDR3 loop reads CASSARQGARDYTF. CDR3 nucleotides: TGTGCCAGCAGCGCCCGACAGGGGGCGCGTGACTACACCTTC.

The chain combines TRBV21-1 with TRBJ1-6. TRBV21-1 represents a pseudogene. CDR3 length equals 16 residues. This CDR3 reads CASSPEGVAYNSPLHF. DNA for the CDR3: TGTGCCAGCAGCCCGGAGGGAGTAGCATATAATTCACCCCTCCACTTT.

This chain links TRBV7-8 with TRBJ2-7, with D hard to call. V lost 1 base, J lost 6 bases, and 4 bases lay in between. Germline loops: CDR1 SGHVS, CDR2 FQNEAQ. This CDR3 spans 11 amino acids. The CDR3 nucleotides are TGTGCCAGCAGCTTAGGGCTCGAGCAGTACGTC. Protein: CASSLGLEQYV.

The chain has TRBV6-5 and TRBJ2-5, with D perhaps TRBD2 (7 bases). V was pared by 4 bases and J by 5 bases, with 20 bases between. The CDR3 runs 16 residues. The V gene's germline CDR1 is MNHEY and CDR2 SVGAGI. CDR3 coding DNA: TGTGCCAGCAGTTTAGCACGGGGGGCGAGTCTCGAGACCCAGTACTTC. This gives the protein CASSLARGASLETQYF.

The chain has TRBV5-3 and TRBJ2-3, with a tentative D call TRBD2 (6 bases). TRBV5-3 is identified as an open reading frame with a role that is uncertain. The CDR3 sequence is 20 residues long. The ends were cut back, 4 bases at V and 0 bases at J, with 27 bases in the middle. CDR3 loop: CARSPTTSKIPSDSTDTQYF. CDR3 nucleotide sequence: TGTGCCAGAAGCCCCACTACTAGCAAAATACCTAGCGATAGCACAGATACGCAGTATTTT.

This chain joins TRBV29-1 and TRBJ2-7, with 9 bases that match TRBD1. J gave up 4 bases and V 3 bases, and 10 bases lay outside the gene matches. Germline values: CDR1 SQVTM, CDR2 ANQGSEA. The CDR3 sequence is 15 residues long. CDR3 protein: CSVDITGTGIYEQYF. The CDR3 DNA is TGCAGCGTTGATATCACCGGGACAGGGATTTACGAGCAGTACTTC.

J is TRBJ1-5 and V is TRBV18; D gene uncertain. Trimming shortened V by 3 bases and J by 0 bases, and 9 bases separated the two germline ends. The CDR3 covers 15 residues. Germline V lookup: CDR1 KGHSH, CDR2 LQKENI. In DNA form, the CDR3 reads TGTGCCAGCTCACCGCGGGGAGATAGCAATCAGCCCCAGCATTTT. Amino acids: CASSPRGDSNQPQHF.

The V gene is TRBV19, the J gene TRBJ2-7; the D gene is possibly TRBD1 (6 bases). The CDR3 consists of 16 residues. The germline V gene encodes CDR1 LNHDA and CDR2 SQIVND (reference sequence). V was trimmed by 3 bases and J by 0 bases, leaving 15 bases between them. As DNA, the CDR3 is TGTGCCAGTAGTATCGGTACTGGACAGAGCTCCTACGAGCAGTACTTC. This sequence encodes CASSIGTGQSSYEQYF.

V gene TRBV7-3 combines with J gene TRBJ1-2, with D perhaps TRBD1 (6 bases). CDR1 and CDR2 (germline): SGHTA, FQGTGA. CDR3 length: 15 residues. V was trimmed by 1 base and J by 4 bases, leaving 13 bases between them. The CDR3 is CASSLNNRGTYGYTF. In nucleotides, the CDR3 is TGTGCCAGCAGCTTAAACAATAGGGGGACCTATGGCTACACCTTC.

The V and J genes are TRBV9 and TRBJ2-5; TRBD2 is a possible D gene (5 bases). The CDR3 is 11 amino acids. Trimming removed 7 bases at V and 4 bases at J, with 8 bases between. The germline gives CDR1 SGDLS, CDR2 YYNGEE. In DNA, the CDR3 is TGTGCCAGCGGTAGCGCAGAGACCCAGTACTTC. It codes for CASGSAETQYF.

The rearrangement joins TRBV7-9 to TRBJ1-4, with TRBD1 identical over 10 bases. This CDR3 comprises 17 residues. Trimming removed 0 bases from V and 8 bases from J; junction bases left unmatched: 9. Germline assignment: CDR1 SEHNR and CDR2 FQNEAQ (reference sequence). The CDR3 DNA is TGTGCCAGCAGCTTAGCAGTGACAGGGGGCGTAAGGGAAAAACTGTTTTTT. It translates to CASSLAVTGGVREKLFF.

V usage is TRBV14 and J usage is TRBJ2-5, with D possibly matching TRBD2 (7 bases). V dropped 3 bases and J dropped 1 base, with 12 bases sitting between them. Germline V CDR1 and CDR2: SGHDN, FVKESK. The CDR3 is made up of 15 amino acids. CDR3 in amino acids: CASSHLRGGQETQYF. CDR3 DNA sequence: TGTGCCAGCAGCCATCTGAGGGGGGGCCAAGAGACCCAGTACTTC.

The V call is TRBV5-1, the J call TRBJ1-2; D gene unclear. The CDR3 covers 12 residues. Trimming took 2 bases from V and 8 from J, leaving 10 bases between them. CDR1 is SGHRS, CDR2 YFSETQ, per germline. The CDR3, as DNA: TGCGCCAGCAGCTTCCCAGGAGAGGGCTACACCTTC. It translates to CASSFPGEGYTF.

As DNA, the CDR3 is TGTGCCAGCAGACCCTATTACAGTACTGACAATGAGCAGTTCTTC. Residues: CASRPYYSTDNEQFF. V usage is TRBV5-6 and J usage is TRBJ2-1, with no clear D. Trimming removed 5 bases at V and 5 bases at J, with 17 bases between. CDR1 is SGHDT, CDR2 YYEEEE, per germline. The CDR3 is made up of 15 amino acids.

The V gene is TRBV19, the J gene TRBJ1-6, with TRBD1 as a possible D gene (5 bases). V was pared by 0 bases and J by 0 bases, with 9 bases between. Germline assignment: CDR1 LNHDA and CDR2 SQIVND (reference sequence). This CDR3 region has 17 residues. In DNA form, the CDR3 reads TGTGCCAGTAGTATAGAATGGGGGGGCTCCTATAATTCACCCCTCCACTTT. Residues: CASSIEWGGSYNSPLHF.

The chain has TRBV5-1 and TRBJ1-1; 7 bases align to TRBD1. The junction had 2 bases not matched to a gene; V was cut back by 2 bases and J by 4 bases. Per germline, CDR1 SGHRS and CDR2 YFSETQ. This CDR3 is built from 13 residues. CDR3 sequence (DNA): TGCGCCAGCAGCTTCGACAGGGCCACTGAAGCTTTCTTT. This codes for CASSFDRATEAFF.

The chain combines TRBV6-1 with TRBJ1-5; D gene ambiguous. Germline V gives CDR1 MNHNS, CDR2 SASEGT. There are 11 residues in the CDR3. V was trimmed by 2 bases and J by 9 bases, leaving 5 bases between them. The CDR3 loop reads CASSESGPQHF. The CDR3 nucleotides are TGTGCCAGCAGTGAATCCGGGCCCCAGCATTTT.

In this sample, this clone turned up once. The chain combines TRBV6-2 or TRBV6-3 with TRBJ2-7; D is unresolved. Germline loops: CDR1 MNHEY, CDR2 SVGEGT. Deletions cut 5 bases from V and 5 bases from J, with 7 bases between. This CDR3 contains 11 residues. Written as DNA, the CDR3 is TGTGCCAGCAGTACTGGCCACGAGCAGTACTTC. Protein: CASSTGHEQYF.

Only one count was recorded for this clone. The rearrangement links TRBV12-3 or TRBV12-4 to TRBJ1-6; D is undetermined. V was trimmed by 7 bases and J by 7 bases, leaving 8 bases between them. The CDR3 totals 12 residues. The CDR3 nucleotides are TGTGCCAGCAAGGATAGGAATTCACCCCTCCACTTT. It codes for CASKDRNSPLHF.

A few counts support this clone. This chain uses TRBV7-2 with TRBJ2-4, with D maybe TRBD2 (6 bases). With 2 bases removed from V and 0 bases from J, the gap between germline ends came to 14 bases. Per the germline V gene, CDR1 is SGHTA and CDR2 is FQGNSA. The CDR3 has 17 amino acids. The CDR3 sequence is CASSLSGTSLAKNIQYF. The CDR3 DNA reads TGTGCCAGCAGCTTATCCGGGACTTCTCTAGCCAAAAACATTCAGTACTTC.

This rearrangement joins TRBV7-7 to TRBJ1-1, with D tentatively TRBD1 (5 bases). The CDR3 length is 15 residues. Germline lookup yields CDR1 SSHAT and CDR2 FNYEAQ (reference sequence). Trimming pared 8 bases from V and 5 bases from J, leaving 21 bases between. The CDR3 DNA reads TGTGCCAGCGGGACTGCCCCGGGAGAGAAAACTGAAGCTTTCTTT. It specifies CASGTAPGEKTEAFF.